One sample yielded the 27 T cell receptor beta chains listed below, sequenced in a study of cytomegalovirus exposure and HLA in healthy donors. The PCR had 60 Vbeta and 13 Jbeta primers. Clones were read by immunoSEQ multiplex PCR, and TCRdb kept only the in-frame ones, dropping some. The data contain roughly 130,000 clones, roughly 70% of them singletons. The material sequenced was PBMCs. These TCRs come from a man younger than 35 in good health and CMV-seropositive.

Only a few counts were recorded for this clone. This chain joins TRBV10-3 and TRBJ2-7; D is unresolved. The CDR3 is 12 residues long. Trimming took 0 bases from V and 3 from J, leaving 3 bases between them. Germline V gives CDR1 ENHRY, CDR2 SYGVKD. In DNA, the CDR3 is TGTGCCATCAGTGAGTCCAGCTACGAGCAGTACTTC. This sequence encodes CAISESSYEQYF.

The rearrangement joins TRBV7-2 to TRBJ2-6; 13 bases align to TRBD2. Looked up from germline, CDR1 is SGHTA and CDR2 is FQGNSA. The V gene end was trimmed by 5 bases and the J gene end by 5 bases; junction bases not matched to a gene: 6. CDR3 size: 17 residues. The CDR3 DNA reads TGTGCCAGCAGCATACTAGCGGGAGGGCAGTGGGCCAACGTCCTGACTTTC. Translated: CASSILAGGQWANVLTF.

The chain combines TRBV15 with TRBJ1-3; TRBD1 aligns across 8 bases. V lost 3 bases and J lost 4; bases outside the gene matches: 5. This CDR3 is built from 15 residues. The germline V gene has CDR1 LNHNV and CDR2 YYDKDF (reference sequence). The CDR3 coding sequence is TGTGCCACCAGCAGCCTCAGGGGGCCAGGAAACACCATATATTTT. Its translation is CATSSLRGPGNTIYF.

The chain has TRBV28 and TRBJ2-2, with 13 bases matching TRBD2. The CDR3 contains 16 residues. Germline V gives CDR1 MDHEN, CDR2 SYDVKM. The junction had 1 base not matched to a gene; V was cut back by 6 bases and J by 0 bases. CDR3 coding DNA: TGTGCCAGCAGGGGGACTAGCGGGACGAACACCGGGGAGCTGTTTTTT. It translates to CASRGTSGTNTGELFF.

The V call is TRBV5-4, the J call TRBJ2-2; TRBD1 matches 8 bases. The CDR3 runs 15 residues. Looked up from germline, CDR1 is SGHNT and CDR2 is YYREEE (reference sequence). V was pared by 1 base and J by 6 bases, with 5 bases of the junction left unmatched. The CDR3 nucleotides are TGTGCCAGCAGCTTGTACCAGGGGGCGCCCGGGGAGCTGTTTTTT. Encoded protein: CASSLYQGAPGELFF.

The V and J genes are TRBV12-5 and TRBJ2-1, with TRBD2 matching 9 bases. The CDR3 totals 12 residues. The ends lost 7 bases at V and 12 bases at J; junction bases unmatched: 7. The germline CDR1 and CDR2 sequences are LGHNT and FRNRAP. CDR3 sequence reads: CASAPTSGTQFF. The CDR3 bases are TGTGCTAGTGCCCCGACTAGCGGAACGCAGTTCTTC.

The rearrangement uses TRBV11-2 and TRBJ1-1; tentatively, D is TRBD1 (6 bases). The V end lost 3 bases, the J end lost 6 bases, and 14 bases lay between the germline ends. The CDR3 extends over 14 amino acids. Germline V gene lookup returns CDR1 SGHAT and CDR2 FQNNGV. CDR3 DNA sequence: TGTGCCAGCAGCTTTACAGGGTTTGGGTCTGAAGCTTTCTTT. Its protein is CASSFTGFGSEAFF.

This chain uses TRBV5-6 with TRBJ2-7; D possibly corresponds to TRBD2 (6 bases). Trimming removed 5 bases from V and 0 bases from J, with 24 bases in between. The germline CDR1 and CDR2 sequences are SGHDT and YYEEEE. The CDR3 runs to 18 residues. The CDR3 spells CASRTRLFGGKNSYEQYF. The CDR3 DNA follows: TGTGCCAGCAGGACGAGGCTGTTCGGGGGTAAGAACTCCTACGAGCAGTACTTC.

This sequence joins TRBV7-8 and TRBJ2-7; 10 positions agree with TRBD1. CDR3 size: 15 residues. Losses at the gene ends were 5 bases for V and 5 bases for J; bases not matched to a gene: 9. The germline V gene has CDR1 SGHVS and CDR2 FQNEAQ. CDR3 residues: CASSRVGQGLNEQYF. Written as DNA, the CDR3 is TGTGCCAGCAGCCGCGTGGGACAGGGGCTCAACGAGCAGTACTTC. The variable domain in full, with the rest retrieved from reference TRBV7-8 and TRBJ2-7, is GAGVSQSPRYKVAKRGQDVALRCDPISGHVSLFWYQQALGQGPEFLTYFQNEAQLDKSGLPSDRFFAERPEGSVSTLKIQRTQQEDSAVYLCASSRVGQGLNEQYFGPGTRLTVT.

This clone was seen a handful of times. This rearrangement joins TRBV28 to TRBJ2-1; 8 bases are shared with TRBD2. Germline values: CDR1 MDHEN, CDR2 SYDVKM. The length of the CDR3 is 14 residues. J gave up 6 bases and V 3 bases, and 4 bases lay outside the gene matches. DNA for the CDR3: TGTGCCAGCAGTTTCCCGGGGGGGGCCAATGAGCAGTTCTTC. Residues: CASSFPGGANEQFF.

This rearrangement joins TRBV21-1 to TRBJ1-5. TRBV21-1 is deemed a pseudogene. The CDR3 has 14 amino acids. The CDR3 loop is CASSNLRSGQPQHF. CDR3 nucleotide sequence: TGTGCCAGCAGCAATCTCCGTTCCGGTCAGCCCCAGCATTTT.

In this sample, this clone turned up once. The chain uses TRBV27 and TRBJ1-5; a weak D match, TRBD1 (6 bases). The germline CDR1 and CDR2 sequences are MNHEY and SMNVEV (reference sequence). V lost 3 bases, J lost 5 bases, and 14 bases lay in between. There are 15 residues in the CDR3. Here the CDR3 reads CASSLGATPDQPQHF. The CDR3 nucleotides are TGTGCCAGCAGTTTGGGGGCTACCCCTGATCAGCCCCAGCATTTT.

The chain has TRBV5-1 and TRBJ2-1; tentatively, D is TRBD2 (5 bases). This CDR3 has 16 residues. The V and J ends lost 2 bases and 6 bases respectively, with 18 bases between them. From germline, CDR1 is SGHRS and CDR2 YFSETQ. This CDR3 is CASSFGMGLAANEQFF. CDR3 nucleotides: TGCGCCAGCAGCTTCGGGATGGGTCTAGCTGCCAATGAGCAGTTCTTC.

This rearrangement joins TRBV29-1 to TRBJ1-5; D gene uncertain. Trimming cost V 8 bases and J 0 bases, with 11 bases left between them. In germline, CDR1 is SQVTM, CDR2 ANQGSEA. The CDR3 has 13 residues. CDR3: CSSEIYSNQPQHF. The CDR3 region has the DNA TGCAGCTCGGAGATTTATAGCAATCAGCCCCAGCATTTT. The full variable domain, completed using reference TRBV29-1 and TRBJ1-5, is SAVISQKPSRDICQRGTSLTIQCQVDSQVTMMFWYRQQPGQSLTLIATANQGSEATYESGFVIDKFPISRPNLTFSTLTVSNMSPEDSSIYLCSSEIYSNQPQHFGDGTRLSIL.

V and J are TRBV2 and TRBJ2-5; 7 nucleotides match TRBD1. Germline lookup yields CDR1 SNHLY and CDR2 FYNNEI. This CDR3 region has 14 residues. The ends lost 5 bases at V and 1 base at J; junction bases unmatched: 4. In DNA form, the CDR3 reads TGTGCCAGCAGTAGGGACAGCCTCCAAGAGACCCAGTACTTC. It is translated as CASSRDSLQETQYF.

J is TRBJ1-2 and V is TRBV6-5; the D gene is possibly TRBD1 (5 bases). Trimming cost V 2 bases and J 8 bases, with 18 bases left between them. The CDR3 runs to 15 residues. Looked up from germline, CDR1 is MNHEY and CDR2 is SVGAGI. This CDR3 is CASSYPRGGRWGYTF. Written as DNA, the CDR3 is TGTGCCAGCAGTTACCCTCGGGGGGGACGTTGGGGCTACACCTTC.

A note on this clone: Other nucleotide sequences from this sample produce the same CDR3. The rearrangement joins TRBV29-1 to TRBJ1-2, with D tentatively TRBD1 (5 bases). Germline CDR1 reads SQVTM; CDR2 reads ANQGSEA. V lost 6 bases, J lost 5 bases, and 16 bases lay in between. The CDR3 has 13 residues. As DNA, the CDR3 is TGCAGCGTGCCCCTGGGGGGAGATTATGGCTACACCTTC. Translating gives CSVPLGGDYGYTF.

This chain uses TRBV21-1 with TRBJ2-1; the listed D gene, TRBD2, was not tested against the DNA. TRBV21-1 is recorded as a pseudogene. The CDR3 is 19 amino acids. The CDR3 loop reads CASNRRDRAGLAAYNEQFF. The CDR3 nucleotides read TGTGCCAGCAACCGCCGGGACAGAGCGGGACTAGCGGCCTACAATGAGCAGTTCTTC.

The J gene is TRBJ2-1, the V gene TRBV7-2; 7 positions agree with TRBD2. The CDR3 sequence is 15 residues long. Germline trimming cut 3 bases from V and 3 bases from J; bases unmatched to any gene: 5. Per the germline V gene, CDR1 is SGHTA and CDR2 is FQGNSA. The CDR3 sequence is CASSFWGGVYNEQFF. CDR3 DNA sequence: TGTGCCAGCAGCTTTTGGGGGGGGGTCTACAATGAGCAGTTCTTC.

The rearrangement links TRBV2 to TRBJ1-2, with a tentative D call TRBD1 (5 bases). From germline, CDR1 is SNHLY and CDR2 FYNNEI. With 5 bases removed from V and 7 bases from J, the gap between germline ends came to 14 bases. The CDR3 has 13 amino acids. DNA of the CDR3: TGTGCCAGCAGTAGGGCAGGGAAACCTGGCTACACCTTC. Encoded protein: CASSRAGKPGYTF.

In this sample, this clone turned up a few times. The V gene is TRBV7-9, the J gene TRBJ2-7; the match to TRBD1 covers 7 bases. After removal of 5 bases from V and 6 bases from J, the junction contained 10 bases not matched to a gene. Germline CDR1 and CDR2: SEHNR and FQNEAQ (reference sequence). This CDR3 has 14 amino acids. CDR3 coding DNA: TGTGCCAGCAGCGCCAGACAGGGTTCAATCGAGCAGTACTTC. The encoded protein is CASSARQGSIEQYF. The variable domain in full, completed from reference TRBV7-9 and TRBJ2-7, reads DTGVSQNPRHKITKRGQNVTFRCDPISEHNRLYWYRQTLGQGPEFLTYFQNEAQLEKSRLLSDRFSAERPKGSFSTLEIQRTEQGDSAMYLCASSARQGSIEQYFGPGTRLTVT.

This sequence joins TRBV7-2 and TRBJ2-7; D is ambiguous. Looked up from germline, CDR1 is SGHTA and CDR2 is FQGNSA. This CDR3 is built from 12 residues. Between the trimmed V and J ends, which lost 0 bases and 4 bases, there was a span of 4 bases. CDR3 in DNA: TGTGCCAGCAGCTTAGCCGCGTACGAGCAGTACTTC. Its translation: CASSLAAYEQYF.

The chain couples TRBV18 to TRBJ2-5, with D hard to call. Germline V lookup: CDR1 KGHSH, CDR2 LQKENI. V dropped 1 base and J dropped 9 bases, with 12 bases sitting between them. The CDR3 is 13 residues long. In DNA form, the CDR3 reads TGTGCCAGCTCACCACAGGCGGAAGTCCCCCAGTACTTC. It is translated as CASSPQAEVPQYF.

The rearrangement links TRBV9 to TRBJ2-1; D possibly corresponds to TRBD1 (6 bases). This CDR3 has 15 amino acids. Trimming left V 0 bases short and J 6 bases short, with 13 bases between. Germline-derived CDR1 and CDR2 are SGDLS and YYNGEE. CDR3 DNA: TGTGCCAGCAGCGTAGGGGGGCAAGGCACCAATGAGCAGTTCTTC. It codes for CASSVGGQGTNEQFF.

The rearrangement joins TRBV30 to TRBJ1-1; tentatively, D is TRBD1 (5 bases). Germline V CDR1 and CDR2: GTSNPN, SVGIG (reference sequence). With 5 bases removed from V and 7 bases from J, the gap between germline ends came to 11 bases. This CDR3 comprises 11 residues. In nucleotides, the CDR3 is TGTGCCTGGGGGGGGTCGGTTGAAGCTTTCTTT. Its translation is CAWGGSVEAFF.

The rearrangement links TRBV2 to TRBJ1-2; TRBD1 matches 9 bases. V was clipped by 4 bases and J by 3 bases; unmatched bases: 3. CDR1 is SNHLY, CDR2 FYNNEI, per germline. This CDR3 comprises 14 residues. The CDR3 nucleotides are TGTGCCAGCAGTGCTACAGGGGGCCACTATGGCTACACCTTC. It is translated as CASSATGGHYGYTF.

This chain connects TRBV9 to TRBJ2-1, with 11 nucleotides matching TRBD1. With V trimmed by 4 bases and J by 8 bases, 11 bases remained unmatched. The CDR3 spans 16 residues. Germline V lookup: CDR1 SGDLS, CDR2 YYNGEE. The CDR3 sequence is CASSPTPGTGGDEQFF. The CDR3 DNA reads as TGTGCCAGCAGCCCAACCCCCGGGACAGGGGGTGATGAGCAGTTCTTC.